These 25 T cell receptor beta chains share one sample of origin, sequenced in a study of shared clonotypes between healthy human individuals. Clones were read by immunoSEQ multiplex PCR, and TCRdb kept only the in-frame ones, dropping some. The sample holds around 100,000 clones, approximately 70% seen once. Material for sequencing was memory CD8+ T cells sorted from blood. Subset: CD45RO+ cells pooled with CCR7-negative TemRA cells. Receptors were obtained from a woman in her 30s in good health.

The chain carries TRBV29-1 and TRBJ2-3; 11 bases map to TRBD2. The CDR3 extends over 18 amino acids. V shed 1 base and J 1 base; nucleotides not matched to a gene: 10. Germline V gene lookup returns CDR1 SQVTM and CDR2 ANQGSEA. The chain's CDR3 is CSVEAQLAGDYGTDTQYF. CDR3 in DNA: TGCAGCGTTGAAGCCCAACTAGCGGGAGATTATGGCACAGATACGCAGTATTTT.

This clone was found a few times. The chain carries TRBV9 and TRBJ2-1; D call uncertain. CDR3 length: 13 residues. Trimming left V 2 bases short and J 7 bases short, with 10 bases between. In germline, CDR1 is SGDLS, CDR2 YYNGEE. The CDR3 DNA reads as TGTGCCAGCAGCGTCTCCCTCGGGAATGAGCAGTTCTTC. The encoded protein is CASSVSLGNEQFF. The entire variable domain, with the rest obtained from reference TRBV9 and TRBJ2-1, is as follows: DSGVTQTPKHLITATGQRVTLRCSPRSGDLSVYWYQQSLDQGLQFLIQYYNGEERAKGNILERFSAQQFPDLHSELNLSSLELGDSALYFCASSVSLGNEQFFGPGTRLTVL.

This chain uses TRBV11-2 with TRBJ2-2; D uncertain. Per the germline V gene, CDR1 is SGHAT and CDR2 is FQNNGV. Trimming shortened V by 5 bases and J by 6 bases, and 7 bases separated the two germline ends. The CDR3 has 12 amino acids. The CDR3 loop is CASSLLPGELFF. CDR3 nucleotide sequence: TGTGCCAGCAGCCTTCTTCCCGGGGAGCTGTTTTTT.

The chain carries TRBV28 and TRBJ2-1, with D possibly being TRBD1 (6 bases). The CDR3 sequence is 15 residues long. Germline-derived CDR1 and CDR2 are MDHEN and SYDVKM. Trimming pared 3 bases from V and 2 bases from J, leaving 11 bases between. CDR3 coding DNA: TGTGCCAGCAGTTTGGGACACCTAACCTACAATGAGCAGTTCTTC. Its protein product is CASSLGHLTYNEQFF.

This rearrangement joins TRBV5-1 to TRBJ1-2, with D tentatively TRBD1 (6 bases). This CDR3 has 14 residues. Germline V gene data show CDR1 as SGHRS and CDR2 as YFSETQ. The germline V and J ends were trimmed by 1 base and 4 bases, with 11 bases remaining between them. CDR3 nucleotides: TGCGCCAGCAGCTTGTTAGGGACACCCTATGGCTACACCTTC. It specifies CASSLLGTPYGYTF.

The chain links TRBV9 to TRBJ1-4; possible D gene TRBD1, 5 bases. The CDR3 is made up of 13 amino acids. Germline V gene sequence: CDR1 SGDLS, CDR2 YYNGEE. V was cut by 6 bases and J by 10 bases, with 16 bases left in between. The CDR3 coding sequence is TGTGCCAGCAATAGTAGGGGAGCAGGAAAACTGTTTTTT. This translates into CASNSRGAGKLFF.

The V and J genes are TRBV19 and TRBJ1-5, with TRBD1 as a possible D gene (6 bases). Trimming removed 5 bases at V and 1 base at J, with 12 bases between. Germline lookup yields CDR1 LNHDA and CDR2 SQIVND (reference sequence). The CDR3 extends over 15 amino acids. Here the CDR3 DNA reads TGTGCCAGTAGTCGGGACACGAAGAGCAATCAGCCCCAGCATTTT. This encodes CASSRDTKSNQPQHF.

The chain has TRBV25-1 and TRBJ2-1, with D possibly TRBD1 on 6 matching bases. CDR3 length: 16 residues. Germline V gene lookup returns CDR1 MGHDK and CDR2 SYGVNS. V shed 3 bases and J shed 3 bases, with 15 bases lying between them. In DNA form, the CDR3 reads TGTGCCAGCAGTGATCCGGACAGCGACGGCTACAATGAGCAGTTCTTC. As protein: CASSDPDSDGYNEQFF.

The chain uses TRBV10-3 and TRBJ2-7, with D perhaps matching TRBD1 (8 bases). Germline V gene sequence: CDR1 ENHRY, CDR2 SYGVKD. The CDR3 has 15 residues. Trimming took off 4 bases at V and 4 bases at J, with 17 bases between the two ends. Here the CDR3 DNA reads TGTGCCATCAGTGCCCGGACAGGGAGGGAGTACGAGCAGTACTTC. This codes for CAISARTGREYEQYF.

The rearrangement uses TRBV28 and TRBJ1-5; 9 bases fit TRBD1. The germline V gene has CDR1 MDHEN and CDR2 SYDVKM. This CDR3 contains 21 residues. The V gene end was trimmed by 3 bases and the J gene end by 4 bases; junction bases not matched to a gene: 22. The CDR3 here is CASSFPLRDRDFIRVNQPQHF. The DNA of the CDR3 is TGTGCCAGCAGTTTTCCCCTTCGGGACAGGGACTTTATCAGGGTAAATCAGCCCCAGCATTTT.

Notes on this clone: This sample also contains other DNA sequences that code for the same CDR3. The rearrangement joins TRBV5-1 to TRBJ1-4; TRBD1 agrees at 7 bases. The germline CDR1 and CDR2 sequences are SGHRS and YFSETQ. V shed 4 bases and J 5 bases; nucleotides not matched to a gene: 8. The CDR3 is 15 amino acids. The CDR3 loop reads CASSLGDRDNEKLFF. CDR3 nucleotide sequence: TGCGCCAGCAGCCTTGGGGACAGAGACAATGAAAAACTGTTTTTT.

This clone was found a few times. V usage is TRBV30 and J usage is TRBJ1-2; no firm D call. The CDR3 runs to 12 residues. V was clipped by 1 base and J by 2 bases, with 5 bases between them. CDR1 is GTSNPN, CDR2 SVGIG, per germline (reference sequence). CDR3 residues: CAWSGVNYGYTF. The CDR3 DNA reads as TGTGCCTGGAGTGGGGTGAACTATGGCTACACCTTC.

V usage is TRBV15 and J usage is TRBJ1-2; D remains unclear. This CDR3 comprises 15 residues. Germline CDR1 LNHNV, CDR2 YYDKDF (reference sequence). The V gene lost 1 base and the J gene lost 1 base, with 10 bases spanning the gap. This CDR3 is CATSRAPGFNYGYTF. The CDR3 DNA reads TGTGCCACCAGCAGAGCCCCCGGATTTAACTATGGCTACACCTTC.

In its sample, this clone was seen many times. The V call is TRBV7-3, the J call TRBJ1-5; the D is unclear. The CDR3 totals 13 residues. Germline lookup yields CDR1 SGHTA and CDR2 FQGTGA. V was pared by 5 bases and J by 5 bases, with 10 bases between. The CDR3 DNA reads TGTGCCAGCAGCGGGCGGAAACATCAGCCCCAGCATTTT. Its protein is CASSGRKHQPQHF.

This chain joins TRBV7-9 and TRBJ2-1; 16 bases are a match to TRBD2. The CDR3 sequence is 18 residues long. The germline CDR1 and CDR2 sequences are SEHNR and FQNEAQ (reference sequence). With 4 bases clipped from V and 0 bases from J, the junction kept 3 bases outside the gene matches. CDR3 sequence (DNA): TGTGCCAGCAGCTCAGGGACTAGCGGGAGGGCCTCCTACAATGAGCAGTTCTTC. It specifies CASSSGTSGRASYNEQFF.

The V gene is TRBV27, the J gene TRBJ2-1; TRBD2 matches at 8 bases. This CDR3 comprises 16 residues. The ends lost 5 bases at V and 1 base at J; junction bases unmatched: 7. Germline assignment: CDR1 MNHEY and CDR2 SMNVEV (reference sequence). The CDR3 spells CASSPLSGGSYNEQFF. The CDR3 DNA reads TGTGCCAGCAGTCCCCTTTCGGGAGGGTCCTACAATGAGCAGTTCTTC.

This chain joins TRBV6-6 and TRBJ2-1; 9 bases line up with TRBD2. The CDR3 runs 13 residues. From germline, CDR1 is MNHNY and CDR2 SVGAGI (reference sequence). Germline trimming cut 4 bases from V and 8 bases from J; bases unmatched to any gene: 3. This CDR3 reads CASSLAGADEQFF. The CDR3 bases are TGTGCCAGCAGTTTAGCGGGAGCGGATGAGCAGTTCTTC.

The V gene is TRBV11-2, the J gene TRBJ1-1; 9 nucleotides align to TRBD1. The CDR3 has 13 amino acids. Germline CDR1 is SGHAT and CDR2 is FQNNGV. V lost 4 bases, J lost 3 bases, and 0 bases stayed unmatched. CDR3 in amino acids: CASSWTGDTEAFF. The CDR3 DNA reads TGTGCCAGCAGCTGGACAGGGGACACTGAAGCTTTCTTT.

The chain links TRBV19 to TRBJ1-5; TRBD1 might be the D (5 bases). This CDR3 comprises 14 residues. CDR1 and CDR2 from the germline V gene are LNHDA and SQIVND (reference sequence). The ends were cut back, 7 bases at V and 1 base at J, with 11 bases in the middle. CDR3 nucleotides: TGTGCCAGTAATATCCCAGGGAGCAATCAGCCCCAGCATTTT. Translating gives CASNIPGSNQPQHF.

The chain joins TRBV5-1 to TRBJ2-7, with D perhaps TRBD2 (5 bases). This CDR3 is 17 amino acids long. The germline CDR1 and CDR2 sequences are SGHRS and YFSETQ. Trimming cost V 0 bases and J 0 bases, with 16 bases left between them. The CDR3 loop reads CASSLVGLSTPSYEQYF. CDR3 sequence (DNA): TGCGCCAGCAGCTTGGTCGGACTTTCAACCCCCTCCTACGAGCAGTACTTC.

The chain recombines TRBV5-4 with TRBJ1-4; D gene uncertain. The CDR3 is 17 amino acids. In germline, CDR1 is SGHNT, CDR2 YYREEE (reference sequence). Trimming shortened V by 5 bases and J by 6 bases, and 23 bases separated the two germline ends. CDR3 nucleotide sequence: TGTGCCAGCAGTTTCGCCCCCGGTGCGTCATCGGATGAAAAACTGTTTTTT. Residues: CASSFAPGASSDEKLFF.

This clone was counted a few times. The rearrangement links TRBV27 to TRBJ1-6, with a tentative D call TRBD1 (6 bases). The CDR3 is 15 residues long. Germline lookup yields CDR1 MNHEY and CDR2 SMNVEV (reference sequence). V lost 4 bases to trimming and J lost 3 bases, with 10 bases between them. CDR3 loop: CASSSPGHYNSPLHF. DNA of the CDR3: TGTGCCAGCAGTTCTCCGGGACACTATAATTCACCCCTCCACTTT.

This clone was seen a few times. The chain has TRBV7-8 and TRBJ1-6; 9 nucleotides match TRBD1. This CDR3 contains 12 residues. V was clipped by 5 bases and J by 12 bases; unmatched bases: 2. Germline CDR1 is SGHVS and CDR2 is FQNEAQ. CDR3 nucleotides: TGTGCCAGCAGCCTGGACAGGGGACCCCTCCACTTT. Translated: CASSLDRGPLHF.

The chain employs TRBV13 and TRBJ2-7; 10 bases align to TRBD1. The CDR3 consists of 14 residues. Germline CDR1 reads PRHDT; CDR2 reads FYEKMQ (reference sequence). V was pared by 5 bases and J by 3 bases, with 4 bases of the junction left unmatched. The CDR3 region has the DNA TGTGCCAGCAGCGAGGGACAGGGGTTCTACGAGCAGTACTTC. It translates to CASSEGQGFYEQYF.

This clone showed up many times. This chain joins TRBV29-1 and TRBJ2-3; D perhaps matches TRBD2 (5 bases). Trimming cost V 4 bases and J 7 bases, with 15 bases left between them. Germline V gene sequence: CDR1 SQVTM, CDR2 ANQGSEA. This CDR3 is 13 amino acids long. The CDR3 sequence is CSVGSGEGYTQYF. The CDR3 DNA reads TGCAGCGTTGGAAGTGGTGAGGGCTATACGCAGTATTTT.